The source of this T cell receptor beta chain is a study of blood T cell repertoires in COVID-19. Study background: COVID-19 samples collected from the United States, Italy and Spain covered acute and convalescent phases. The cDNA or gDNA used as material had been derived from T cells, B-cell-depleted T cells, or PBMCs.

Authors' methods: By means of reference gene primer amplification, nucleated cell counts were estimated. The table came from immunoSEQ multiplex PCR; TCRdb's copy has only in-frame clones and leaves some out. The D gene and trimming were derived from the DNA, and the V and J assignments and clone size from that table. The profile shows fewer than 200,000 clones, 87% of them singletons. This clone appeared a few times. V lost 5 bases and J 4 bases, leaving 20 bases between the germline ends. CDR1 and CDR2 (germline): SGHNT, YENEEA. CDR3 length: 16 residues. Material: peripheral blood. This clonotype was obtained from a man in his sixties with active or convalescent COVID-19. V is TRBV11-3 and J is TRBJ1-1; D is possibly TRBD1 (5 bases). The CDR3 region is CASSADGRGGSTEAFF. Here the CDR3 DNA reads TGTGCCAGCAGCGCGGACGGACGGGGGGGATCCACTGAAGCTTTCTTT.